The clone carrying this TCR beta chain occurred many times. The antigen remains undetermined. V was trimmed by 0 bases and J by 1 base, leaving 13 bases between them. CDR1 is LGHNA, CDR2 YSLEER, per germline. The CDR3 covers 16 residues. The source of the sample is a study of T cell repertoires in cytomegalovirus infection. Study-level findings and limits: Dominating the ex vivo response were HLA-C-restricted CMV-specific TCR beta clonotypes.

TCRdb analysed the reads with MiXCR anew, one entry per CDR3 protein. In the table there are tens of thousands of distinct CDR3 sequences, 3.5% to 4% of which are singletons. This rearrangement joins TRBV4-3 to TRBJ2-7, with TRBD1 as a possible D gene (6 bases). The sequencing input was PBMCs. This TCR was recovered from a human donor in good health (CMV status not recorded). Some clones in this sample may be carry-over from other donors' samples. The CDR3 region is CASSQDLGTLSYEQYF. DNA for the CDR3: TGCGCCAGCAGCCAAGATCTCGGGACACTTTCCTACGAGCAGTACTTC.